This T cell receptor delta chain is from a study of gamma-delta chains in newborns, infants, children. Study as a whole: Polyclonal expansion of innate γδ T cells after birth follows microbial exposure.

TCRdb reprocessed the reads through CATT. The data hold about 900 delta-chain clones, with roughly 1.5% observed a single time. Worth noting for this clone: TCRdb's protein for this DNA is that of a much larger clone and differs from the translation at residue 13, likely a read error; the protein shown is the DNA translation.

Trimming shortened V by 0 bases and J by 7 bases, and 23 bases separated the two germline ends. The CDR3 has 17 amino acids. The germline V gene has CDR1 GEAIGNYY and CDR2 EKD. This chain connects TRDV2 to TRDJ1; D gene unclear. This sequence originates from a child in good health. The sample consisted of blood. The CDR3 region is CACDTVSSKREDGKLIF. Here the CDR3 DNA reads TGTGCCTGTGACACCGTAAGCTCTAAGAGGGAGGACGGTAAACTCATCTTT.